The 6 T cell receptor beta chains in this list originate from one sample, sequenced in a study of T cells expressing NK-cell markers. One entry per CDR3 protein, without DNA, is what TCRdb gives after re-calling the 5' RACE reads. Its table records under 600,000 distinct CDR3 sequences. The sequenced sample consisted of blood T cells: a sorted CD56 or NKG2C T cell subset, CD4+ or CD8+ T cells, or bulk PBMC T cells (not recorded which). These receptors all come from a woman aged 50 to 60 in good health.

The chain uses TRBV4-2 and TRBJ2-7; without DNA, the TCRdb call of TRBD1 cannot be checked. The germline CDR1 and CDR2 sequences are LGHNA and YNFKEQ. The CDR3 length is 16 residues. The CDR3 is CASSQDSTGATYEQYF.

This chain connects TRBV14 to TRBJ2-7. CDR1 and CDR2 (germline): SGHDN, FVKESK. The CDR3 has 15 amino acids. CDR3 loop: CASSQDRGKRYEQYF.

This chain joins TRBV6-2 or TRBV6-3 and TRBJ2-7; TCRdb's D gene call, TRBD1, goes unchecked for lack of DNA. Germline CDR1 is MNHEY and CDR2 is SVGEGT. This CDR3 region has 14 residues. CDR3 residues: CASGGALSSYEQYF.

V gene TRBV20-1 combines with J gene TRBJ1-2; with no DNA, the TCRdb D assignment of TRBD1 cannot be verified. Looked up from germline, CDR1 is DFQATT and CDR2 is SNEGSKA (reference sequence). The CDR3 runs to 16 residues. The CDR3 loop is CSATPADPGVNYGYTF.

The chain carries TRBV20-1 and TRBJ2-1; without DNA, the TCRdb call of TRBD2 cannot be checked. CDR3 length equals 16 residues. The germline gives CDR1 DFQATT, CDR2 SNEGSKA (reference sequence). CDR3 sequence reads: CSARATSGLSYNEQFF.

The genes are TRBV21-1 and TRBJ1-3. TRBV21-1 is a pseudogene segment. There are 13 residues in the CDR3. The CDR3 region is CASGGPNGNTIYF.